This T cell receptor beta chain was captured by sequencing in a study of T cell responses to AZD1222 COVID-19 vaccine. Findings and limits, study-wide: Without day 14 samples, only post-peak T cell repertoires were studied. AZD1222 recipients seropositive at baseline numbered only six. Increases in Spike-specific TCR breadth and depth were seen after two AZD1222 doses. Donors, mostly white British, included more females; clonal diversity was possibly underestimated.

V was pared by 5 bases and J by 0 bases, with 10 bases between. The CDR3 is 15 amino acids. Germline V gene lookup returns CDR1 SGHTA and CDR2 FQGNSA. Using immunoSEQ multiplex PCR, the repertoire was profiled, and TCRdb retains in-frame clones only, with some absent. The data contain some 83,000 clones, approximately 90% of them seen just once; the ten biggest clones take up around 5%. Remarks on this clone: Its antigen remains unknown.

The chain joins TRBV7-2 to TRBJ1-4, with D unclear. This receptor was obtained from an adult in good health. Sequencing used peripheral blood, obtained on day 0 of AZD1222 vaccination. CDR3: CASSTKRATNEKLFF. The CDR3 region has the DNA TGTGCCAGCAGCACAAAGCGCGCAACTAATGAAAAACTGTTTTTT. Combining the CDR3 with reference TRBV7-2 and TRBJ1-4 gives the whole variable domain GAGVSQSPSNKVTEKGKDVELRCDPISGHTALYWYRQSLGQGLEFLIYFQGNSAPDKSGLPSDRFSAERTGGSVSTLTIQRTQQEDSAVYLCASSTKRATNEKLFFGSGTQLSVL.